These 24 T cell receptor beta chains share one sample of origin, sequenced in a study of memory CD4+ T cells and cytomegalovirus serostatus. Single viable CD3+CD4+CD8-CD45RO+ cells were sorted as the memory CD4+ T cells. This table comes from immunoSEQ multiplex PCR, and its TCRdb copy is limited to in-frame clones, with some not included. Here the sample spans tens of thousands of clones, around three quarters being singletons. Material: memory CD4+ T cells from blood. All receptors derive from an adult in good health and CMV-seronegative.

The V and J genes are TRBV4-3 and TRBJ1-3; D is ambiguous. The CDR3 contains 15 residues. Trimming cost V 2 bases and J 2 bases, with 10 bases left between them. CDR1 is LGHNA and CDR2 is YSLEER in the germline V gene. Here the CDR3 reads CASSQTAGAGNTIYF. The CDR3 DNA is TGCGCCAGCAGCCAAACGGCTGGGGCTGGAAACACCATATATTTT.

V gene TRBV5-1 combines with J gene TRBJ2-1, with 10 bases aligning to TRBD1. The CDR3 has 15 residues. Per the germline V gene, CDR1 is SGHRS and CDR2 is YFSETQ. With V trimmed by 3 bases and J by 7 bases, 7 bases remained unmatched. In DNA, the CDR3 is TGCGCCAGCAGCTATTCGCCGGGACAGGGGAATGAGCAGTTCTTC. Amino acids: CASSYSPGQGNEQFF.

The count of this clone is one. CDR3 in DNA: TGTGCCAGCCTGAGGGCCCAAGGGCTCAATGAGCAGTTCTTC. It translates to CASLRAQGLNEQFF. The chain uses TRBV2 and TRBJ2-1; perhaps TRBD2 as D (5 bases). This CDR3 contains 14 residues. The germline gives CDR1 SNHLY, CDR2 FYNNEI. V gave up 8 bases and J gave up 6 bases, with 17 bases separating them.

The chain couples TRBV4-3 to TRBJ2-1, with D tentatively TRBD2 (6 bases). Deletions cut 0 bases from V and 4 bases from J, with 13 bases between. The V gene's germline CDR1 is LGHNA and CDR2 YSLEER. The length of the CDR3 is 16 residues. The CDR3 bases are TGCGCCAGCAGCCAAGAGAGTCGGGCGGGGTACAATGAGCAGTTCTTC. Residues: CASSQESRAGYNEQFF.

This sequence joins TRBV14 and TRBJ2-5; TRBD1 might be the D (5 bases). Germline assignment: CDR1 SGHDN and CDR2 FVKESK. The CDR3 spans 14 residues. Trimming left V 2 bases short and J 5 bases short, with 12 bases between. The CDR3 bases are TGTGCCAGCAGCCAAATAAGCAGGGATGAGACCCAGTACTTC. This gives the protein CASSQISRDETQYF.

V and J are TRBV7-9 and TRBJ2-3; 10 positions agree with TRBD2. Germline CDR1 SEHNR, CDR2 FQNEAQ (reference sequence). The CDR3 sequence is 16 residues long. After removal of 1 base from V and 6 bases from J, the junction contained 7 bases not matched to a gene. The CDR3 nucleotides read TGTGCCAGCAGCTTAGAGAGCGGGAGGGCCGGGGATACGCAGTATTTT. It codes for CASSLESGRAGDTQYF.

Details on this clone: Germline is not matched at one junction end, which may reflect a read error. This chain connects TRBV7-7 to TRBJ2-5; D not resolved. Germline assignment: CDR1 SSHAT and CDR2 FNYEAQ (reference sequence). CDR3 length: 12 residues. For the CDR3, the DNA is TGTGCTAGCAGCGCCTTGACACAGACCCAGTACTTC. Encoded protein: CASSALTQTQYF.

This sequence joins TRBV4-1 and TRBJ2-2; TRBD1 matches at 10 bases. V was clipped by 6 bases and J by 5 bases; unmatched bases: 6. The V gene's germline CDR1 is MGHRA and CDR2 YSYEKL. This CDR3 spans 15 amino acids. In DNA form, the CDR3 reads TGCGCCAGCAGGTTGGGACAGGGGAGTACCGGGGAGCTGTTTTTT. Translated, it gives CASRLGQGSTGELFF.

This clone was detected only once. The chain couples TRBV21-1 to TRBJ1-1; TRBD1 reflects the table's D call only, with no check against the DNA. TRBV21-1 is deemed a pseudogene. The CDR3 is 15 amino acids. The CDR3 region is CASSKGQGRSTEAFF. CDR3 sequence (DNA): TGTGCCAGCAGCAAGGGACAGGGTCGATCAACTGAAGCTTTCTTT.

This chain links TRBV5-5 with TRBJ2-7; TRBD1 aligns across 9 bases. This CDR3 comprises 14 residues. CDR1 and CDR2 from the germline V gene are SGHKS and YYEKEE (reference sequence). Germline trimming cut 6 bases from V and 3 bases from J; bases unmatched to any gene: 7. CDR3 bases: TGTGCCAGCAACCCCGGGACAGGGATCTACGAGCAGTACTTC. Translated, it gives CASNPGTGIYEQYF.

This clone was detected a few times. This sequence joins TRBV7-6 and TRBJ2-3; the D is unclear. Germline CDR1 reads SGHVS; CDR2 reads FNYEAQ. The V end was cut by 0 bases, the J end by 0 bases, with 1 base between. The CDR3 is made up of 13 amino acids. The CDR3 region has the DNA TGTGCCAGCAGCTTAGCTAGCACAGATACGCAGTATTTT. Translated: CASSLASTDTQYF.

V is TRBV4-2 and J is TRBJ1-2, with D possibly TRBD1 on 5 matching bases. CDR1 and CDR2 (germline): LGHNA, YNFKEQ. Trimming left V 0 bases short and J 8 bases short, with 13 bases between. The CDR3 spans 14 residues. The CDR3 bases are TGTGCCAGCAGCCAAGATCGGGGCCCGAGCGGCTACACCTTC. Protein product: CASSQDRGPSGYTF.

The V call is TRBV9, the J call TRBJ2-7, with unresolved D. The CDR3 has 15 amino acids. Per germline, CDR1 SGDLS and CDR2 YYNGEE. Trimming cost V 0 bases and J 4 bases, with 14 bases left between them. The CDR3 loop is CASSVGATSNYEQYF. CDR3 coding DNA: TGTGCCAGCAGCGTAGGGGCCACGTCCAATTACGAGCAGTACTTC.

The V call is TRBV19, the J call TRBJ1-4, with D hard to call. CDR1 and CDR2 (germline): LNHDA, SQIVND (reference sequence). V shed 5 bases and J shed 3 bases, with 10 bases lying between them. This CDR3 comprises 14 residues. This CDR3 is CASSSTASNEKLFF. The CDR3, as DNA: TGTGCCAGTAGTTCAACGGCCTCTAATGAAAAACTGTTTTTT.

The V gene is TRBV10-3, the J gene TRBJ2-1; 7 bases agree with TRBD2. Trimming removed 4 bases from V and 4 bases from J; junction bases left unmatched: 7. Germline CDR1 and CDR2: ENHRY and SYGVKD. CDR3 length: 15 amino acids. CDR3 nucleotide sequence: TGTGCCATCAGTGGTACTAGCGATAATTACAATGAGCAGTTCTTC. It specifies CAISGTSDNYNEQFF.

V usage is TRBV27 and J usage is TRBJ1-1, with D possibly matching TRBD1 (6 bases). The germline V gene has CDR1 MNHEY and CDR2 SMNVEV (reference sequence). V lost 8 bases and J 0 bases, leaving 10 bases between the germline ends. The CDR3 runs 13 residues. CDR3: CASGGQLNTEAFF. CDR3 in DNA: TGTGCCAGCGGCGGACAGTTGAACACTGAAGCTTTCTTT.

V usage is TRBV6-1 and J usage is TRBJ1-2; tentative D call: TRBD1 (5 bases). V was pared by 4 bases and J by 0 bases, with 9 bases between. The CDR3 covers 14 residues. Per the germline V gene, CDR1 is MNHNS and CDR2 is SASEGT. CDR3 in amino acids: CASSGGLSNYGYTF. DNA of the CDR3: TGTGCCAGCAGTGGGGGACTCTCTAACTATGGCTACACCTTC.

This chain joins TRBV7-3 and TRBJ1-1; D is possibly TRBD1 (6 bases). Germline CDR1 SGHTA, CDR2 FQGTGA. CDR3 length equals 17 residues. Trimming stripped 5 bases from V and 1 base from J, with 20 bases between. The CDR3 loop reads CASSPGTLGGRNTEAFF. The CDR3 DNA sequence: TGTGCCAGCAGCCCCGGGACCTTAGGGGGTAGGAACACTGAAGCTTTCTTT.

The chain employs TRBV6-5 and TRBJ2-3, with a possible D match to TRBD1 (6 bases). This CDR3 comprises 15 residues. Germline V gene data show CDR1 as MNHEY and CDR2 as SVGAGI. The V gene lost 0 bases and the J gene lost 3 bases, with 10 bases spanning the gap. The CDR3 here is CASSYSLDRTDTQYF. Here the CDR3 DNA reads TGTGCCAGCAGTTACTCATTGGACAGAACAGATACGCAGTATTTT.

This clone was detected only a few times. The V and J genes are TRBV28 and TRBJ1-4; 7 bases line up with TRBD1. The germline V gene encodes CDR1 MDHEN and CDR2 SYDVKM. Trimming removed 4 bases from V and 4 bases from J; junction bases left unmatched: 3. The CDR3 length is 14 residues. The chain's CDR3 is CASSSGQLNEKLFF. CDR3 in DNA: TGTGCCAGCAGTTCGGGACAGCTTAATGAAAAACTGTTTTTT.

This clone has more than one count but fewer than ten. The rearrangement links TRBV7-3 to TRBJ1-1; 8 bases map to TRBD1. V lost 6 bases and J lost 2; bases outside the gene matches: 5. The CDR3 covers 14 residues. Germline V gene lookup returns CDR1 SGHTA and CDR2 FQGTGA. As DNA, the CDR3 is TGTGCCAGCAGGAAGACAGGGGCAAACACTGAAGCTTTCTTT. The encoded protein is CASRKTGANTEAFF.

The chain joins TRBV30 to TRBJ1-3; 7 nucleotides line up with TRBD1. Looked up from germline, CDR1 is GTSNPN and CDR2 is SVGIG (reference sequence). V lost 4 bases to trimming and J lost 0 bases; unmatched junction nucleotides: 9. There are 16 residues in the CDR3. The CDR3 is CAWTRWTGSSGNTIYF. In nucleotides, the CDR3 is TGTGCCTGGACCAGGTGGACAGGTAGCTCTGGAAACACCATATATTTT.

This sequence joins TRBV2 and TRBJ1-5, with D possibly matching TRBD1 (5 bases). Trimming removed 4 bases at V and 8 bases at J, with 15 bases between. The CDR3 spans 14 residues. CDR1 is SNHLY, CDR2 FYNNEI, per germline. The CDR3 protein is CASSGQTHPEPQHF. For the CDR3, the DNA is TGTGCCAGCAGTGGACAGACCCATCCTGAGCCCCAGCATTTT.

CDR3 in amino acids: CASSVGTGSSYEQYF. The CDR3 DNA follows: TGTGCCAGCAGCGTTGGGACAGGGTCGTCCTACGAGCAGTACTTC. The rearrangement joins TRBV9 to TRBJ2-7, with 9 bases fitting TRBD1. Germline values: CDR1 SGDLS, CDR2 YYNGEE. The CDR3 is 15 amino acids. With V trimmed by 2 bases and J by 1 base, 4 bases remained unmatched.